This TCR beta chain was found in a study of blood T cell repertoires in COVID-19. The wider study: Acute and convalescent COVID-19 samples came from the United States, Italy and Spain. T cells, B-cell-depleted T cells, or PBMCs provided the cDNA or gDNA that served as material.

Libraries were prepared by immunoSEQ multiplex PCR; TCRdb keeps only in-frame clonotypes and omits some of them. The sample gives 170,000 or so clones, roughly 86% of which show up once; 2.5% to 3.5% is in the top ten. This CDR3 comprises 13 residues. The germline V gene has CDR1 MDHEN and CDR2 SYDVKM. The trim removed 6 bases at V and 3 bases at J, leaving 4 bases unmatched. The chain combines TRBV28 with TRBJ1-2; TRBD1 agrees at 7 bases. This sequence originates from a man aged 40-50 years with active or convalescent COVID-19. The sample was peripheral blood. The CDR3: CASRVGTDYGYTF. The CDR3 region has the DNA TGTGCCAGCAGGGTAGGGACAGACTATGGCTACACCTTC.